Each of the 3 T cell receptor beta chains below was sequenced from the same sample in a study of post-analysis software for immune sequencing data. Study results and caveats: Five or six TRBV segments appeared more often in patients than in controls, and TRBV5-6, TRBV5-1 and TRBV20-1 were among these.

Their antigens remain unidentified. Tagging with unique molecular identifiers was a feature of the TCR beta cDNA libraries. One entry per CDR3 protein results from TCRdb running MiXCR on the PCR reads. The sample consists of 400,000 to 500,000 distinct CDR3 sequences, approximately 38% of them appearing once. The sample taken for sequencing was blood. The receptors shown here come from a girl aged 2 to 9 with multiple sclerosis.

This sequence joins TRBV29-1 and TRBJ2-1; D perhaps matches TRBD2 (6 bases). V was pared by 1 base and J by 1 base, with 11 bases between. This CDR3 is 15 amino acids long. Germline V lookup: CDR1 SQVTM, CDR2 ANQGSEA. The CDR3 reads CSVEGGARSYNEQFF. In DNA, the CDR3 is TGCAGCGTTGAAGGCGGGGCAAGGTCCTACAATGAGCAGTTCTTC.

V and J are TRBV6-6 and TRBJ2-3; 8 bases fit TRBD1. V trimming: 5 bases; J trimming: 3 bases; junction bases outside the gene matches: 10. CDR3 size: 16 residues. CDR1 is MNHNY, CDR2 SVGAGI, per germline (reference sequence). CDR3 sequence: CASSTRTGINTDTQYF. Written as DNA, the CDR3 is TGTGCCAGCAGTACTCGGACAGGGATCAATACAGATACGCAGTATTTT.

The chain links TRBV7-9 to TRBJ2-3; D gene unclear. The CDR3 has 13 amino acids. Germline lookup yields CDR1 SEHNR and CDR2 FQNEAQ (reference sequence). V lost 5 bases, J lost 5 bases, and 11 bases lay in between. The CDR3 sequence: CASSPLERDTQYF. CDR3 bases: TGTGCCAGCAGCCCGTTGGAACGAGATACGCAGTATTTT.